This T cell receptor beta chain was found in a study of T cell repertoires in ileal Crohn's disease. Study-wide results and limits: Active smokers at surgery had more clonal expansions than non-smokers.

Per sample, roughly 0.5 micrograms of biopsy DNA were TCRB immunosequenced. Sequencing used immunoSEQ multiplex PCR; TCRdb keeps in-frame clones, though not all of them. Counted here are some 930 clones, 83% occurring once; the ten biggest clones make up 11% to 15%. Adults with ileal or ileocolonic Crohn's disease and an indication for resection were eligible. On this clone itself: What it binds is not known.

Germline lookup yields CDR1 MNHNY and CDR2 SVGAGI (reference sequence). The ends were cut back, 0 bases at V and 10 bases at J, with 13 bases in the middle. This CDR3 has 15 amino acids. This sequence joins TRBV6-6 and TRBJ1-6; a possible D gene is TRBD1 (6 bases). Input material: ileal tissue. This clonotype was sampled from an adult with Crohn's disease. CDR3 loop: CASSYSEGDRSPLHF. The CDR3 region has the DNA TGTGCCAGCAGTTACTCAGAGGGAGACAGGTCACCCCTCCACTTT.